These 14 T cell receptor beta chains were all obtained from the same sample, sequenced in a study of Ad26.COV2.S vaccination and SARS-CoV-2 variants. Generated by immunoSEQ multiplex PCR, the TCRdb table keeps only in-frame clones and is missing some. Seen here are about 97,000 clones, 60% to 85% observed once, and the top ten hold 17%. Sequencing used peripheral blood, obtained after recovery from COVID-19. The receptors stem from a human donor who had recovered from COVID-19.

This clone was picked up a small number of times. Other DNA sequences in this specimen translate into the identical CDR3. The chain is built from TRBV3-1 (or the pseudogene TRBV3-2) and TRBJ1-2; D ambiguous. The V end lost 4 bases, the J end lost 8 bases, and 8 bases lay between the germline ends. The CDR3 is 11 residues long. Germline CDR1 and CDR2: LGHDT and YNNKEL (reference sequence). This CDR3 is CASSPGRGYTF. The DNA of the CDR3 is TGTGCCAGCAGCCCCGGGCGCGGCTACACCTTC.

This clone was counted at least ten times. This sequence joins TRBV24-1 and TRBJ2-7; D is unresolved. Germline lookup yields CDR1 KGHDR and CDR2 SFDVKD. There are 11 residues in the CDR3. The ends were cut back, 2 bases at V and 2 bases at J, with 0 bases in the middle. In nucleotides, the CDR3 is TGTGCCACCAGTGATTCCTACGAGCAGTACTTC. It specifies CATSDSYEQYF.

The genes are TRBV9 and TRBJ1-1; D uncertain. The CDR3 totals 16 residues. V lost 0 bases, J lost 1 base, and 13 bases lay in between. CDR1 is SGDLS, CDR2 YYNGEE, per germline. In DNA form, the CDR3 reads TGTGCCAGCAGCGTAGCGAAGGACGGAGGGAACACTGAAGCTTTCTTT. As protein: CASSVAKDGGNTEAFF.

A single count supports this clone. The V call is TRBV27, the J call TRBJ1-2; 7 bases fit TRBD1. The ends lost 4 bases at V and 5 bases at J; junction bases unmatched: 4. CDR3 length: 13 residues. CDR1 and CDR2 from the germline V gene are MNHEY and SMNVEV (reference sequence). In DNA form, the CDR3 reads TGTGCCAGCAGTTACGGACAGGATTATGGCTACACCTTC. Translated: CASSYGQDYGYTF.

The J gene is TRBJ1-5, the V gene TRBV19; D gene unclear. The germline V and J ends were trimmed by 7 bases and 5 bases, with 12 bases remaining between them. CDR1 is LNHDA and CDR2 is SQIVND in the germline V gene (reference sequence). The CDR3 has 13 residues. This CDR3 is CASNREADQPQHF. Here the CDR3 DNA reads TGTGCCAGTAACCGGGAAGCCGATCAGCCCCAGCATTTT. The variable domain in full, completed from reference TRBV19 and TRBJ1-5, reads DGGITQSPKYLFRKEGQNVTLSCEQNLNHDAMYWYRQDPGQGLRLIYYSQIVNDFQKGDIAEGYSVSREKKESFPLTVTSAQKNPTAFYLCASNREADQPQHFGDGTRLSIL.

This sequence joins TRBV4-1 and TRBJ1-1; D is undetermined. The CDR3 runs 16 residues. The ends were cut back, 1 base at V and 1 base at J, with 13 bases in the middle. Germline CDR1 is MGHRA and CDR2 is YSYEKL. CDR3 nucleotides: TGCGCCAGCAGCCAAGGGGTCCTAGGGAAGAACACTGAAGCTTTCTTT. It yields the protein CASSQGVLGKNTEAFF.

This rearrangement joins TRBV11-2 to TRBJ1-2; D gene ambiguous. CDR3 length equals 13 residues. Germline V gene data show CDR1 as SGHAT and CDR2 as FQNNGV. Trimming removed 4 bases from V and 6 bases from J, with 12 bases in between. DNA of the CDR3: TGTGCCAGCAGCTCACGGATTGGGCATGGCTACACCTTC. Its translation: CASSSRIGHGYTF.

This chain joins TRBV20-1 and TRBJ1-2; maybe TRBD1 (6 bases). Germline V gene sequence: CDR1 DFQATT, CDR2 SNEGSKA (reference sequence). This CDR3 spans 11 amino acids. Trimming pared 7 bases from V and 8 bases from J, leaving 14 bases between. The CDR3 DNA sequence: TGCAGTGGTAGGGGGGCGAAGGGCTACACCTTC. Residues: CSGRGAKGYTF.

V and J are TRBV29-1 and TRBJ1-3, with D unresolved. Germline-derived CDR1 and CDR2 are SQVTM and ANQGSEA. Trimming shortened V by 5 bases and J by 2 bases, and 13 bases separated the two germline ends. The CDR3 length is 14 residues. CDR3 DNA: TGCAGCGTTTCCCCGAAGGGAGCTGGAAACACCATATATTTT. Amino acids: CSVSPKGAGNTIYF.

This clone is a singleton in its sample. This chain connects TRBV9 to TRBJ1-6; 8 positions agree with TRBD1. V gave up 5 bases and J gave up 9 bases; unmatched junction bases: 10. Per germline, CDR1 SGDLS and CDR2 YYNGEE. The CDR3 is made up of 15 amino acids. CDR3 sequence: CASSADRAASSPLHF. The DNA for the CDR3 is TGTGCCAGCAGTGCGGACAGGGCCGCGTCTTCACCCCTCCACTTT.

The chain combines TRBV9 with TRBJ1-1, with TRBD1 matching over 8 bases. This CDR3 spans 18 amino acids. The V gene end was trimmed by 0 bases and the J gene end by 4 bases; junction bases not matched to a gene: 14. Per germline, CDR1 SGDLS and CDR2 YYNGEE. The CDR3 region is CASSVDSGQGAITTEAFF. The CDR3, as DNA: TGTGCCAGCAGCGTAGATTCTGGCCAGGGGGCTATAACCACTGAAGCTTTCTTT. Full variable domain (remainder filled in from reference TRBV9 and TRBJ1-1): DSGVTQTPKHLITATGQRVTLRCSPRSGDLSVYWYQQSLDQGLQFLIQYYNGEERAKGNILERFSAQQFPDLHSELNLSSLELGDSALYFCASSVDSGQGAITTEAFFGQGTRLTVV.

The chain joins TRBV7-2 to TRBJ2-2; TRBD1 or TRBD2 may be the D gene (5 bases each). Germline loops: CDR1 SGHTA, CDR2 FQGNSA. Trimming took off 2 bases at V and 9 bases at J, with 7 bases between the two ends. CDR3 length: 12 amino acids. The CDR3 protein is CASSLRGRELFF. CDR3 coding DNA: TGTGCCAGCAGCTTACGGGGCCGGGAGCTGTTTTTT.

In its sample, this clone was seen once. The chain employs TRBV27 and TRBJ1-5; no clear D. V dropped 3 bases and J dropped 7 bases, with 13 bases sitting between them. Germline CDR1 is MNHEY and CDR2 is SMNVEV (reference sequence). This CDR3 is 14 amino acids long. Here the CDR3 reads CASSFEGSSQPQHF. For the CDR3, the DNA is TGTGCCAGCAGTTTTGAGGGCTCAAGCCAGCCCCAGCATTTT.

This rearrangement joins TRBV6-2 or TRBV6-3 to TRBJ2-1, with D perhaps TRBD1 (6 bases). Germline lookup yields CDR1 MNHEY and CDR2 SVGEGT. V was trimmed by 1 base and J by 8 bases, leaving 15 bases between them. The CDR3 runs 15 residues. The DNA of the CDR3 is TGTGCCAGCAGTTACTGGGCTAGAGAGGGGGATGAGCAGTTCTTC. Encoded protein: CASSYWAREGDEQFF.